This section outlines one T cell receptor (beta chain) sequence together with its context. These data are taken from a study of blood T cell repertoires in COVID-19. Study details: PBMCs, B-cell-depleted T cells, or T cells provided the cDNA or gDNA that made up the material.

Per germline, CDR1 MNHEY and CDR2 SVGAGI. V was shortened by 8 bases and J by 0 bases, with 11 bases between the two germline ends. This CDR3 spans 13 amino acids. In the study's own analysis: Reference gene primer amplification yielded estimated nucleated cell counts. Sequencing was performed with immunoSEQ multiplex PCR; in TCRdb, only in-frame clones are kept and a portion is missing. The V and J calls and clone size were taken over from that table, and D and trimming were inferred from the DNA. The repertoire holds around 210,000 clones, with about 84% as singletons. The chain is built from TRBV6-5 and TRBJ2-7, with a tentative D call TRBD2 (5 bases). The TCR was taken from a woman of 80 years or more with COVID-19, enrolled during active disease. Sequenced sample: peripheral blood. The CDR3 DNA follows: TGTGCCAGCCCCCGGGCGGGCTCCTACGAGCAGTACTTC. Residues: CASPRAGSYEQYF.